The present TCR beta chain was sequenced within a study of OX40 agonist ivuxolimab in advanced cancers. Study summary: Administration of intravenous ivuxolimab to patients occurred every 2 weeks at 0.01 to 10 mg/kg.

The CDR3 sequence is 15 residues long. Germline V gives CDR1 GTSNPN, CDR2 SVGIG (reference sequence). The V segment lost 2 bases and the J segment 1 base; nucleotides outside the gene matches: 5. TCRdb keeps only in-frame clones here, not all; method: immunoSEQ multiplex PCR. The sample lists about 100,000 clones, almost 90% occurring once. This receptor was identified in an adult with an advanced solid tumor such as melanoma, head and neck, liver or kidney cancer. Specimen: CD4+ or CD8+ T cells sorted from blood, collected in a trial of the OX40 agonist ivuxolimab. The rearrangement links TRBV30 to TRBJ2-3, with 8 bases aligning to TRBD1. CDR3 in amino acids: CAWSLPGQGTDTQYF. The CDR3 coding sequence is TGTGCCTGGAGTTTGCCGGGACAGGGCACAGATACGCAGTATTTT.